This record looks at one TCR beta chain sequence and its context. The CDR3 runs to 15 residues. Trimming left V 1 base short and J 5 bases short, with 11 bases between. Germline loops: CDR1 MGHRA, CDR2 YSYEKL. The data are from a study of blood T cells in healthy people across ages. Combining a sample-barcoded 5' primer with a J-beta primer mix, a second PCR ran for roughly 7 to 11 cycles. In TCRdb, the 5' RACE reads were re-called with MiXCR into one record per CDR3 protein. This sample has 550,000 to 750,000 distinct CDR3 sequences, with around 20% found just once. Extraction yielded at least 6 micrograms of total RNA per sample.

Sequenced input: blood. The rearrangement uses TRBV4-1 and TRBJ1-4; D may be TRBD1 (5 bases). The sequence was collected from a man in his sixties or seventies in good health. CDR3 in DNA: TGCGCCAGCAGCCAAGTTGGAGGGGCGAATGAAAAACTGTTTTTT. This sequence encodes CASSQVGGANEKLFF.